The entry below gives a single T cell receptor (beta chain) sequence along with its context. Its antigen remains unidentified. The sample originates from a study of OX40 agonist ivuxolimab in advanced cancers. The table came from immunoSEQ multiplex PCR; TCRdb's copy has only in-frame clones and leaves some out. The sample includes tens of thousands of clones, around 80% seen only once; the top ten take about 36%. Study-wide results and caveats: At 0.1 to 3.0 mg/kg, clonal expansion of CD4+ and CD8+ blood T cells had occurred by week 6. Which antigen the expanded peripheral T cells recognized is unknown.

The germline V gene has CDR1 LNHDA and CDR2 SQIVND (reference sequence). V dropped 3 bases and J dropped 1; count of bases not matched to a gene: 1. This CDR3 comprises 14 residues. The TCR sequence derives from an adult with an advanced solid tumor such as melanoma, head and neck, liver or kidney cancer. The chain combines TRBV19 with TRBJ1-1, with TRBD1 matching over 8 bases. Source: CD4+ or CD8+ T cells sorted from blood, taken in a trial of the OX40 agonist ivuxolimab. The DNA for the CDR3 is TGTGCCAGTAGTATCGGGACAGGGAACACTGAAGCTTTCTTT. The encoded protein is CASSIGTGNTEAFF.